One and the same sample provided the 15 T cell receptor beta chains below, sequenced in a study of T cells after posttransplantation cyclophosphamide (dated by TCRdb to 2016 to 2017). Libraries were made using the immunoSEQ multiplex PCR assay. Held by TCRdb, this immuneACCESS table contains in-frame sequences only and omits some clones. Under half of the omission traces to an unresolved V gene where checked; the cause of the rest is unknown. The sample data list approximately 26,000 clones, and just over 85% of these were observed just once. The ten largest make up approximately 3.5% of the sample. The specimen sequenced was PBMCs. These receptors came from a man aged 50-60 years.

The rearrangement joins TRBV5-4 to TRBJ1-2; no definite D call. CDR1 SGHNT and CDR2 YYREEE come from the germline V gene (reference sequence). Trimming left V 1 base short and J 3 bases short, with 10 bases between. The CDR3 loop spans 14 amino acids. The CDR3 protein is CASSLRSGYYGYTF. The CDR3 DNA follows: TGTGCCAGCAGCTTGAGAAGCGGATACTATGGCTACACCTTC.

J is TRBJ2-1 and V is TRBV2; TRBD2 matches at 13 bases. V shed 6 bases and J 0 bases; nucleotides not matched to a gene: 11. The germline CDR1 and CDR2 sequences are SNHLY and FYNNEI. The CDR3 consists of 19 residues. The CDR3 is CASRRGLAGVISSYNEQFF. Here the CDR3 DNA reads TGTGCCAGCAGAAGAGGACTAGCGGGAGTGATCAGCTCCTACAATGAGCAGTTCTTC.

The V gene is TRBV5-6, the J gene TRBJ1-2; D is possibly TRBD1 (5 bases). Germline V gene sequence: CDR1 SGHDT, CDR2 YYEEEE. The CDR3 spans 14 residues. V lost 5 bases and J 6 bases, leaving 17 bases between the germline ends. The CDR3 spells CASRLRGRADGYTF. The CDR3 DNA reads as TGTGCCAGCAGGTTGAGGGGCAGGGCGGATGGCTACACCTTC.

This clone is a singleton in its sample. The chain couples TRBV4-1 to TRBJ2-1; D is unresolved. Trimming left V 4 bases short and J 4 bases short, with 8 bases between. The length of the CDR3 is 13 residues. CDR1 MGHRA and CDR2 YSYEKL come from the germline V gene. Written as DNA, the CDR3 is TGCGCCAGCAGCCCCTCCCTGTACAATGAGCAGTTCTTC. Protein product: CASSPSLYNEQFF.

The sample holds one count of this clone. V gene TRBV5-1 combines with J gene TRBJ1-1; 7 bases map to TRBD1. Germline CDR1 is SGHRS and CDR2 is YFSETQ. This CDR3 has 20 residues. V was pared by 1 base and J by 0 bases, with 18 bases of the junction left unmatched. The CDR3: CASSLYFEFRQGGMNTEAFF. The CDR3 DNA reads as TGCGCCAGCAGCTTGTATTTCGAATTTCGTCAGGGGGGCATGAACACTGAAGCTTTCTTT.

This chain links TRBV5-4 with TRBJ2-3; 9 nucleotides line up with TRBD2. With V trimmed by 0 bases and J by 5 bases, 7 bases remained unmatched. In germline, CDR1 is SGHNT, CDR2 YYREEE (reference sequence). The CDR3 is 16 amino acids. The CDR3 DNA reads as TGTGCCAGCAGCTTGGGTGGCGGGGGGGCTGGAGATACGCAGTATTTT. Protein sequence: CASSLGGGGAGDTQYF. The full variable domain, in which reference TRBV5-4 and TRBJ2-3 provide the parts outside the CDR3, is ETGVTQSPTHLIKTRGQQVTLRCSSQSGHNTVSWYQQALGQGPQFIFQYYREEENGRGNFPPRFSGLQFPNYSSELNVNALELDDSALYLCASSLGGGGAGDTQYFGPGTRLTVL.

The chain has TRBV27 and TRBJ1-2; D may be TRBD1 (6 bases). The CDR3 has 16 residues. The germline CDR1 and CDR2 sequences are MNHEY and SMNVEV (reference sequence). The ends were cut back, 2 bases at V and 2 bases at J, with 15 bases in the middle. The CDR3 reads CASSLRGSGNNYGYTF. The CDR3 DNA is TGTGCCAGCAGTTTAAGGGGGTCAGGGAACAACTATGGCTACACCTTC.

V and J are TRBV14 and TRBJ2-1, with 8 bases matching TRBD2. Germline lookup yields CDR1 SGHDN and CDR2 FVKESK. This CDR3 is 16 amino acids long. The V and J ends lost 4 bases and 9 bases, in that order; junction bases with no gene match: 14. This CDR3 reads CASSPRGTRDLREQFF. In nucleotides, the CDR3 is TGTGCCAGCAGCCCGCGTGGGACTAGAGATTTACGTGAGCAGTTCTTC.

V is TRBV6-6 and J is TRBJ1-2; 11 positions agree with TRBD1. The germline V gene encodes CDR1 MNHNY and CDR2 SVGAGI (reference sequence). V was clipped by 4 bases and J by 5 bases; unmatched bases: 6. This CDR3 is 15 amino acids long. CDR3 protein: CASSSSDRGLYGYTF. The CDR3 region has the DNA TGTGCCAGCAGTTCCTCGGACAGGGGGCTTTATGGCTACACCTTC.

CDR3 in amino acids: CASSYAQDRETQYF. CDR3 coding DNA: TGTGCCAGCAGTTACGCGCAAGACAGGGAAACGCAGTATTTT. The chain is built from TRBV6-5 and TRBJ2-3; 7 positions match TRBD1. This CDR3 has 14 amino acids. V lost 2 bases and J lost 9; bases outside the gene matches: 8. The germline V gene has CDR1 MNHEY and CDR2 SVGAGI.

This clone was found once. The chain combines TRBV5-1 with TRBJ2-5, with TRBD2 as a possible D gene (6 bases). This CDR3 comprises 14 residues. Germline assignment: CDR1 SGHRS and CDR2 YFSETQ. Trimming left V 5 bases short and J 4 bases short, with 15 bases between. CDR3: CASRPFWGVETQYF. DNA for the CDR3: TGCGCCAGCAGACCTTTTTGGGGGGTAGAGACCCAGTACTTC. Combining the CDR3 with reference TRBV5-1 and TRBJ2-5 gives the whole variable domain KAGVTQTPRYLIKTRGQQVTLSCSPISGHRSVSWYQQTPGQGLQFLFEYFSETQRNKGNFPGRFSGRQFSNSRSEMNVSTLELGDSALYLCASRPFWGVETQYFGPGTRLLVL.

The chain recombines TRBV5-1 with TRBJ1-1; perhaps TRBD1 as D (5 bases). CDR3 size: 14 residues. Trimming left V 4 bases short and J 0 bases short, with 10 bases between. Germline V gene data show CDR1 as SGHRS and CDR2 as YFSETQ. CDR3 residues: CASSRGGMNTEAFF. In DNA, the CDR3 is TGCGCCAGCAGCAGGGGTGGTATGAACACTGAAGCTTTCTTT.

This clone is a singleton in its sample. The genes are TRBV6-6 and TRBJ2-1; D is unresolved. Germline V lookup: CDR1 MNHNY, CDR2 SVGAGI (reference sequence). The CDR3 contains 15 residues. V gave up 6 bases and J gave up 1 base, with 13 bases separating them. CDR3 DNA: TGTGCCAGCAGCCCATCGGCAGGTTCCTACAATGAGCAGTTCTTC. It specifies CASSPSAGSYNEQFF.

The CDR3, as DNA: TGTGCCAGCAGTTCGAGCATCGAGCAGTTCTTC. This codes for CASSSSIEQFF. The V and J genes are TRBV7-9 and TRBJ2-1; no reliable D call. Between the trimmed V and J ends, which lost 6 bases and 10 bases, there was a span of 10 bases. The V gene's germline CDR1 is SEHNR and CDR2 FQNEAQ (reference sequence). This CDR3 comprises 11 residues. Variable domain in full (rest from reference TRBV7-9 and TRBJ2-1): DTGVSQNPRHKITKRGQNVTFRCDPISEHNRLYWYRQTLGQGPEFLTYFQNEAQLEKSRLLSDRFSAERPKGSFSTLEIQRTEQGDSAMYLCASSSSIEQFFGPGTRLTVL.

The V and J genes are TRBV18 and TRBJ1-1; possibly TRBD1 for D (5 bases). The germline gives CDR1 KGHSH, CDR2 LQKENI. The ends were cut back, 3 bases at V and 4 bases at J, with 12 bases in the middle. The CDR3 covers 14 residues. The CDR3 nucleotides read TGTGCCAGCTCACCGCAGGGCCCCTTCACTGAAGCTTTCTTT. This encodes CASSPQGPFTEAFF.